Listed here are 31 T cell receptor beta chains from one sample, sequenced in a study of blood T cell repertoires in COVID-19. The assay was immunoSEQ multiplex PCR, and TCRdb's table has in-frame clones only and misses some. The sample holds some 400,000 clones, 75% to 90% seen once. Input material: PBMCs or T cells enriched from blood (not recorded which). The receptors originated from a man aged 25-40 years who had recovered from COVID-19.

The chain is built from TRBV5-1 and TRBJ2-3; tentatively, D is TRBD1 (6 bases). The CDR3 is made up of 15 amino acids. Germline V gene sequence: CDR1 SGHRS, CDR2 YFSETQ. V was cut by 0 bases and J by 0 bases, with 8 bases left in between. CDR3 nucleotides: TGCGCCAGCAGCTTGGCCCAGGGGAGCACAGATACGCAGTATTTT. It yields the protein CASSLAQGSTDTQYF.

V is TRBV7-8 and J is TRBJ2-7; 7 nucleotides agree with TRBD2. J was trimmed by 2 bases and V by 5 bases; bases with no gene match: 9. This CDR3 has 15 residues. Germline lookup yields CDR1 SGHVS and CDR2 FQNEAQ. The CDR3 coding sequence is TGTGCCAGCAGCGAAACGGGTCGGGAGGCCTACGAGCAGTACTTC. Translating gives CASSETGREAYEQYF. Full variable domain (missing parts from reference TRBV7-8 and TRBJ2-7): GAGVSQSPRYKVAKRGQDVALRCDPISGHVSLFWYQQALGQGPEFLTYFQNEAQLDKSGLPSDRFFAERPEGSVSTLKIQRTQQEDSAVYLCASSETGREAYEQYFGPGTRLTVT.

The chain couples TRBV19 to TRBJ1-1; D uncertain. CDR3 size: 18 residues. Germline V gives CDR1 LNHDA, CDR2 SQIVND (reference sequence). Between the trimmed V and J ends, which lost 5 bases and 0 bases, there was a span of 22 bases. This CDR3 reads CASSGLSSGPTLNTEAFF. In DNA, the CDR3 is TGTGCCAGTAGTGGCCTCAGCAGTGGGCCAACATTGAACACTGAAGCTTTCTTT. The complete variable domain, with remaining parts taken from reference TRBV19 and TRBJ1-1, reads DGGITQSPKYLFRKEGQNVTLSCEQNLNHDAMYWYRQDPGQGLRLIYYSQIVNDFQKGDIAEGYSVSREKKESFPLTVTSAQKNPTAFYLCASSGLSSGPTLNTEAFFGQGTRLTVV.

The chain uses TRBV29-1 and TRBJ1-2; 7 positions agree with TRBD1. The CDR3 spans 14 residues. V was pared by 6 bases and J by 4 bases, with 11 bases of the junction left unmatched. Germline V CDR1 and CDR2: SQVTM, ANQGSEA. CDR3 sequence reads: CSVGTGAGSYGYTF. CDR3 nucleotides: TGCAGCGTCGGAACAGGGGCGGGGAGCTATGGCTACACCTTC.

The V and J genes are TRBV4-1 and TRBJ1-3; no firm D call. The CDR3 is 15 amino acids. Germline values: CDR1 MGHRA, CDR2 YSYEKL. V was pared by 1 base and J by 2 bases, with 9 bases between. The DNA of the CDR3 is TGCGCCAGCAGCCAAGTCTACCCGACTGGAAACACCATATATTTT. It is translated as CASSQVYPTGNTIYF.

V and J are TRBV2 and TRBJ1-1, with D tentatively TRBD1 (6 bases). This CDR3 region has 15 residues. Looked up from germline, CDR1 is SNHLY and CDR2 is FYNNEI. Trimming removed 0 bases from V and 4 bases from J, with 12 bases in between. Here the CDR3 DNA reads TGTGCCAGCAGTGAAGCAGGTAACAGGGCCACTGAAGCTTTCTTT. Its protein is CASSEAGNRATEAFF.

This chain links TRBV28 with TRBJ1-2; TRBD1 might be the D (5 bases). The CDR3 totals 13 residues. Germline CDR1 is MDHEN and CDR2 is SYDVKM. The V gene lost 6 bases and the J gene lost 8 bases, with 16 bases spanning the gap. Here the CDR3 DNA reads TGTGCCAGCAGGTCAGGGATGGGTATGGGCTACACCTTC. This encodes CASRSGMGMGYTF.

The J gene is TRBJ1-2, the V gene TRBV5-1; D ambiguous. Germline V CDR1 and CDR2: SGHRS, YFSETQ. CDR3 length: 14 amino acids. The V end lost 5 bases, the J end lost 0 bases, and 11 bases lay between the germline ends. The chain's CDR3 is CASSFDTSNYGYTF. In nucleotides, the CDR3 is TGCGCCAGCAGTTTTGACACCTCTAACTATGGCTACACCTTC.

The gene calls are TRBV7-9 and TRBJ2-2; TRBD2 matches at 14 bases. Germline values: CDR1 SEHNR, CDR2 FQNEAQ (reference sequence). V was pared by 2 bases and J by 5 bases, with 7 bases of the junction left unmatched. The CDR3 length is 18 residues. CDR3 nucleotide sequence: TGTGCCAGCAGCTTAAAGGGGACTAGCGGGAGTAAGACCGGGGAGCTGTTTTTT. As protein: CASSLKGTSGSKTGELFF.

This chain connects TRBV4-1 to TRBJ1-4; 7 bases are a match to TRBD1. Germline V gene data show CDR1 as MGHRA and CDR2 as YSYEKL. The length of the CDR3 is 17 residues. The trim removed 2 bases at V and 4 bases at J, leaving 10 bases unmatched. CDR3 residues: CASSQSYTGTDNEKLFF. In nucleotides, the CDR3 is TGCGCCAGCAGCCAATCCTACACCGGGACAGATAATGAAAAACTGTTTTTT.

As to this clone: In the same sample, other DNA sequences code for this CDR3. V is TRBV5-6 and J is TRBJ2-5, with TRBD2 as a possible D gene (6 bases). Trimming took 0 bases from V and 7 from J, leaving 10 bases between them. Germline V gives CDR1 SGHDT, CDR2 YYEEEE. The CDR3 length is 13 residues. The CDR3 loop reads CASSLGQGGTQYF. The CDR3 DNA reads TGTGCCAGCAGCTTGGGGCAGGGAGGGACCCAGTACTTC.

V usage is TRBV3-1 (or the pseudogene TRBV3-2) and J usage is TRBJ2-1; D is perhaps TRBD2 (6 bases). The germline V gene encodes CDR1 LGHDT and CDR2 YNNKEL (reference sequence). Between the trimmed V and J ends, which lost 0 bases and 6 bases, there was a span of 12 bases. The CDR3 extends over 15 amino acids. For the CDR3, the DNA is TGTGCCAGCAGCCAAGAACTAGCTCTGGGCAATGAGCAGTTCTTC. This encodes CASSQELALGNEQFF.

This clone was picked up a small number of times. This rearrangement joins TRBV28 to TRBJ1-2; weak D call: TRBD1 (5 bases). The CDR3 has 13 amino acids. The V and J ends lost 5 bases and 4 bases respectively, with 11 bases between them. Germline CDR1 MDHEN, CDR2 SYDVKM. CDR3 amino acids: CASSPPQGYGYTF. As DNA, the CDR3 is TGTGCCAGCAGTCCCCCGCAGGGCTATGGCTACACCTTC.

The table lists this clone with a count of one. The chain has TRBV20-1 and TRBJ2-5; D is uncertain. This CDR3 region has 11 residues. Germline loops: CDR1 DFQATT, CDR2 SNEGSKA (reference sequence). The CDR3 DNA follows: TGCAGCGCGGCCGAGCAAGAGACCCAGTACTTC. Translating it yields CSAAEQETQYF.

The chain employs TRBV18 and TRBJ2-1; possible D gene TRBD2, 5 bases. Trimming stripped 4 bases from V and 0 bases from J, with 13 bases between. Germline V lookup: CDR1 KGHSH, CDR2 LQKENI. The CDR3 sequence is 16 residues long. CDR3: CASSRVVGSSYNEQFF. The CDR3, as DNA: TGTGCCAGCTCACGGGTAGTTGGGAGCTCCTACAATGAGCAGTTCTTC.

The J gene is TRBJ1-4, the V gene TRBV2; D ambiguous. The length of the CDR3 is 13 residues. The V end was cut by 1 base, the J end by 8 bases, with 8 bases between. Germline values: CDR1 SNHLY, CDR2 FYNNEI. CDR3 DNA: TGTGCCAGCAGTGAAGGGCTTAAAGAAAAACTGTTTTTT. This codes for CASSEGLKEKLFF.

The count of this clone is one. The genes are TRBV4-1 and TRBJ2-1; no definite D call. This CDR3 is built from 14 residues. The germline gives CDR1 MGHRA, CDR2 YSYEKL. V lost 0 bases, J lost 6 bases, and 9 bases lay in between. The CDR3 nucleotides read TGCGCCAGCAGCCAAGATCCCCAGCGCAATGAGCAGTTCTTC. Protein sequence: CASSQDPQRNEQFF.

As DNA, the CDR3 is TGTGCCAGCAGTTCCAGGGTCTACGAGCAGTACTTC. Protein sequence: CASSSRVYEQYF. The chain is built from TRBV6-2 or TRBV6-3 and TRBJ2-7, with D maybe TRBD1 (5 bases). This CDR3 region has 12 residues. Germline V gene sequence: CDR1 MNHEY, CDR2 SVGEGT. Deletions cut 4 bases from V and 3 bases from J, with 7 bases between.

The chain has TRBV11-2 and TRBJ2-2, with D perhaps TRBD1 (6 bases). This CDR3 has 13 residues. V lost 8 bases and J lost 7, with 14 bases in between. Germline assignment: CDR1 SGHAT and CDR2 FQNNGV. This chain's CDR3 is CASEEGDHGELFF. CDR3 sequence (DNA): TGTGCCAGCGAAGAGGGGGACCACGGGGAGCTGTTTTTT.

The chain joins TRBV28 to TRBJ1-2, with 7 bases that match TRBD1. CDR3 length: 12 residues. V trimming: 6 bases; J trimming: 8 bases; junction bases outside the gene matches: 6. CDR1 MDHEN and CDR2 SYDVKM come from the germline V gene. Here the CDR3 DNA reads TGTGCCAGCAGACCCCAGGGGGAAGGCTACACCTTC. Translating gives CASRPQGEGYTF.

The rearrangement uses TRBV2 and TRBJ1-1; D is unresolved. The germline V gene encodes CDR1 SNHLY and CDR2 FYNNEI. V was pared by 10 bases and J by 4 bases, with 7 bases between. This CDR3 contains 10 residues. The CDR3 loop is CATLITEAFF. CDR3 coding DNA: TGTGCCACCCTTATCACTGAAGCTTTCTTT.

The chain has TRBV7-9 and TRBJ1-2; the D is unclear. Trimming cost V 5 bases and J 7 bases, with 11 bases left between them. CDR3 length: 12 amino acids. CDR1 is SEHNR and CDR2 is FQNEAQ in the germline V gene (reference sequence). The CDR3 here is CASSPGEVGYTF. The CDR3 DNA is TGTGCCAGCAGCCCCGGAGAAGTTGGCTACACCTTC.

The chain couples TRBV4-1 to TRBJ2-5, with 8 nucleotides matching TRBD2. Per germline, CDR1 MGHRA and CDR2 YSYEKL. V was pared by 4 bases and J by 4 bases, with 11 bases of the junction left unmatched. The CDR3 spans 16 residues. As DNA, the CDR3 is TGCGCCAGCAGCCCGGGAGCCGCGGGGGGCGGAGAGACCCAGTACTTC. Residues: CASSPGAAGGGETQYF.

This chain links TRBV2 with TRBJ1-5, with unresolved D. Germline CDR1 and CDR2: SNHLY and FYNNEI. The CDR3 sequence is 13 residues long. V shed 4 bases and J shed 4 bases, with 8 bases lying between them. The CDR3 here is CASSASENQPQHF. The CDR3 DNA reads TGTGCCAGCAGTGCTTCCGAGAATCAGCCCCAGCATTTT.

CDR3: CAISEHPERYEQYF. The CDR3 DNA is TGTGCCATCAGTGAACATCCGGAGCGCTACGAGCAGTACTTC. The chain employs TRBV10-3 and TRBJ2-7; no definite D call. The V end lost 3 bases, the J end lost 3 bases, and 12 bases lay between the germline ends. Germline CDR1 ENHRY, CDR2 SYGVKD. CDR3 size: 14 residues.

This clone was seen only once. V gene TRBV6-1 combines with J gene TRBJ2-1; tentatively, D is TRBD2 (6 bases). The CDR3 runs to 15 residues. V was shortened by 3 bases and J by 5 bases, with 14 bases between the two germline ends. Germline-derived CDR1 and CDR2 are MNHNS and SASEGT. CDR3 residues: CASSDFPSDHNEQFF. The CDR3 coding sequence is TGTGCCAGCAGTGATTTCCCTAGCGACCACAATGAGCAGTTCTTC.

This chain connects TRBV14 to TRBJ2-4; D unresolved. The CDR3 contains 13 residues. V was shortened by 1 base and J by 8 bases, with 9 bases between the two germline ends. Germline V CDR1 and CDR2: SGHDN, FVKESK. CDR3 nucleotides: TGTGCCAGCAGCCAAGCGTCCAGTCACATTCAGTACTTC. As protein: CASSQASSHIQYF.

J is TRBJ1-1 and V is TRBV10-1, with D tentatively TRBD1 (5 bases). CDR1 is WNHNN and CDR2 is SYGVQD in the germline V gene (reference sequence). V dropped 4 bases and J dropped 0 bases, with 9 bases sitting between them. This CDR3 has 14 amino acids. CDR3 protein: CASSGGLLNTEAFF. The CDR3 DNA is TGCGCCAGCAGTGGGGGACTGCTGAACACTGAAGCTTTCTTT.

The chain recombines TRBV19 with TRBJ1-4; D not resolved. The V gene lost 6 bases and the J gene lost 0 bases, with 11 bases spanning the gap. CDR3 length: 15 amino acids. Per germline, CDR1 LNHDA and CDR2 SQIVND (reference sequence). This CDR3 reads CASRPRPATNEKLFF. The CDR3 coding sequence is TGTGCCAGTAGGCCGAGGCCAGCAACTAATGAAAAACTGTTTTTT. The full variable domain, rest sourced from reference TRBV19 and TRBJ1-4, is DGGITQSPKYLFRKEGQNVTLSCEQNLNHDAMYWYRQDPGQGLRLIYYSQIVNDFQKGDIAEGYSVSREKKESFPLTVTSAQKNPTAFYLCASRPRPATNEKLFFGSGTQLSVL.

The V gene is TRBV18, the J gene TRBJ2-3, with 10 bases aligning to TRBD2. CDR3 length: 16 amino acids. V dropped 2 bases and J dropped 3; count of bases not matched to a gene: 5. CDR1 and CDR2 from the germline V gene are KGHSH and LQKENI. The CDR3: CASSPYETSGTDTQYF. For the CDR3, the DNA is TGTGCCAGCTCACCATACGAGACTAGCGGGACAGATACGCAGTATTTT.

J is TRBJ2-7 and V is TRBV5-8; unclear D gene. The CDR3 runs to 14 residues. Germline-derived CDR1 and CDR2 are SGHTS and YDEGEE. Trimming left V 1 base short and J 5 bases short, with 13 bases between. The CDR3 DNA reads TGTGCCAGCAGCTTGTTTCCGGGTAGCCACGAGCAGTACTTC. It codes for CASSLFPGSHEQYF.